This T cell receptor (beta chain) was profiled in a study of blood T cell repertoires in COVID-19. CDR1 is MGHDK and CDR2 is SYGVNS in the germline V gene. V shed 3 bases and J 3 bases; nucleotides not matched to a gene: 10. This CDR3 is built from 16 residues. Per the original methods: Scientists estimated how many nucleated cells there were by amplifying reference gene primers. TCRdb keeps only in-frame clones here, not all; method: immunoSEQ multiplex PCR. V, J and clone size reflect that table, while D and trimming were determined from the DNA. The data contain a few hundred thousand clones, roughly 87% of them singletons. Living in 24 US areas, the participants were between roughly 18 and 90 years of age. Participant-reported clinical history was the basis for cohort assignment. What the recovered Cohort 3 donors had was two negative PCRs, clearance, or symptom resolution.

The sequence was collected from a man younger than 35 who had recovered from COVID-19. The specimen was PBMCs or T cells enriched from blood (not recorded which). This chain uses TRBV25-1 with TRBJ2-5, with 7 nucleotides matching TRBD1. This CDR3 reads CASSDPYTGQKETQYF. CDR3 bases: TGTGCCAGCAGTGACCCGTATACGGGACAGAAAGAGACCCAGTACTTC.